The clone carrying this T cell receptor (beta chain) has a single count. Its specificity is not known. This sample is part of a study of persistence of HIV-infected CD4 T cells. In germline, CDR1 is LNHNV, CDR2 YYDKDF (reference sequence). Trimming cost V 0 bases and J 7 bases, with 9 bases left between them. The CDR3 extends over 13 amino acids. The libraries were made with immunoSEQ version 4 in survey mode. The table came from immunoSEQ multiplex PCR; TCRdb's copy has only in-frame clones and leaves some out. Found here are 15,000 to 20,000 clones, less than 75% of them singletons; the top ten hold 7% to 10%. Stimulation used 9 to 10 ug/mL lysate from CMV-infected fibroblasts. CD4+ T cells upregulating both CD40 ligand and CD69 were sorted as responding cells.

The chain employs TRBV15 and TRBJ1-2; D perhaps matches TRBD1 (5 bases). Sample: CD4+ T cells sorted from PBMCs after 18-hour stimulation, taken from a patient who received antiretroviral therapy. The TCR sequence derives from an adult woman with HIV who was CMV-seropositive. The CDR3 DNA follows: TGTGCCACCAGCAGAGAGGGACCGGGTGGCTACACCTTC. Translation: CATSREGPGGYTF.